The clone carrying this T cell receptor beta chain turned up a few times. Its antigen is as yet unknown. With iRepertoire HTBI primers and Arm-PCR of CDR3 regions, TCR beta libraries were built. TCRdb called the multiplex PCR reads again in MiXCR, with one record for every CDR3 protein. The table lists over 350,000 distinct CDR3 sequences, roughly 20% of them singletons, with roughly 20% in the top ten. The CDR3 has 15 amino acids. Trimming at V came to 0 bases and at J to 5 bases, leaving 7 bases not matched to a gene. CDR1 and CDR2 (germline): SGHTA, FQGNSA. This sample is drawn from a study of regulatory T cells in long-lasting Graves disease. Study-level points and caveats: Comparison showed that persistent patients shared more public clonotypes (fewer than 3,000) than new patients (966). Persistent Graves' cases showed lower TCR diversity than newly diagnosed cases.

The sample's time point: persistent/refractory GD, antithyroid drugs over 5 years with positive TRAb. PBMC RNA was the source of the TCR library. The J gene is TRBJ2-7, the V gene TRBV7-2; TRBD2 aligns across 7 bases. The material was peripheral blood mononuclear cells (PBMCs), obtained when the disease was refractory, from a patient treated with antithyroid drugs. The origin of this receptor is a female donor with Graves disease. In DNA form, the CDR3 reads TGTGCCAGCAGCTTAGCTGCGGGAGTGGGCCACGAGCAGTACTTC. Translating it yields CASSLAAGVGHEQYF.